This section outlines one T cell receptor (beta chain) sequence together with its context. As the sequencing template, cDNA was produced by extracting RNA and reverse transcribing it. TCRdb's table, derived via immunoSEQ multiplex PCR, lists solely in-frame clones and lacks some. The sample contains 150,000 to 200,000 clones, around 50% of which appear only once. This specimen comes from a study of CD8+ T cells in alopecia areata. V lost 4 bases and J lost 10; bases outside the gene matches: 9. Germline lookup yields CDR1 SGHAT and CDR2 FQNNGV. This CDR3 region has 13 residues. The material sequenced was CD4+ T cells sorted from blood, taken at week 0. This chain links TRBV11-2 with TRBJ1-1; TRBD1 aligns across 7 bases. The TCR comes from a human donor with alopecia areata. The CDR3 region is CASSSPKTGRAFF. DNA for the CDR3: TGTGCCAGCAGCTCACCCAAGACAGGGAGAGCTTTCTTT.